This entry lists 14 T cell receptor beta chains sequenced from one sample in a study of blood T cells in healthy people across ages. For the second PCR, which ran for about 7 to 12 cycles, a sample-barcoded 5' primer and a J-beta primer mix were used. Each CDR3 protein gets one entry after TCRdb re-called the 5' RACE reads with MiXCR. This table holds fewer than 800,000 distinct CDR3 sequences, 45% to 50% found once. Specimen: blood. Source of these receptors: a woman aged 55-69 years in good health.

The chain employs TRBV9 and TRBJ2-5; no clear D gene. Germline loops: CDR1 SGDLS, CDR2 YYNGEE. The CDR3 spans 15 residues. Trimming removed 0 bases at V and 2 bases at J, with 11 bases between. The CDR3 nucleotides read TGTGCCAGCAGCGTAGAGGCCAGCAAACAAGAGACCCAGTACTTC. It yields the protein CASSVEASKQETQYF.

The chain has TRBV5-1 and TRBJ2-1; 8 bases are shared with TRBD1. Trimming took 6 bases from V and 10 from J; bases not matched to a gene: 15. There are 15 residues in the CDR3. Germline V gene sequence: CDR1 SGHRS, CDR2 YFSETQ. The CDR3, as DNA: TGCGCCAGCACCGCGACAGGACAGGGCGCGGAGGAGCAGTTCTTC. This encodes CASTATGQGAEEQFF.

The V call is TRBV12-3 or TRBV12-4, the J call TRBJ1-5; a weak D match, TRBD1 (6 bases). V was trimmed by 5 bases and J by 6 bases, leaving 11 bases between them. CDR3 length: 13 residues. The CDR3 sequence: CASSPQGTQPQHF. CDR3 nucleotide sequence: TGTGCCAGCAGTCCCCAGGGGACTCAGCCCCAGCATTTT.

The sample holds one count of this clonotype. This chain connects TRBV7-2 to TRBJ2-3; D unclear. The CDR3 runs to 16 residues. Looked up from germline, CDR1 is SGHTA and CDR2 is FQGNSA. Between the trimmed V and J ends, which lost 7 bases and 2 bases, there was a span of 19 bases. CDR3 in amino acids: CASNDLGLRNTDTQYF. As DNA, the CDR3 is TGTGCCAGCAACGACCTCGGGCTCCGAAACACAGATACGCAGTATTTT.

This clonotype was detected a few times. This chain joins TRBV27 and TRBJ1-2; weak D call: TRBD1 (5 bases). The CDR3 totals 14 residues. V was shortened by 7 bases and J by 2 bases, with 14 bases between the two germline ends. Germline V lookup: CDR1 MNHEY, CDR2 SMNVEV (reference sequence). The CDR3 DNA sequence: TGTGCCAGCACCTCCGTCGGGGGGAACTATGGCTACACCTTC. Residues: CASTSVGGNYGYTF.

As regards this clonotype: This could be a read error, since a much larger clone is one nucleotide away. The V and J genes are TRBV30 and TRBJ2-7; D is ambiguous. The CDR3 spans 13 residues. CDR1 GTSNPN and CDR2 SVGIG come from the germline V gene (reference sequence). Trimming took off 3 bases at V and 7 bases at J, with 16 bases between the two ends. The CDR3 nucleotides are TGTGCCTGGAGGAAACACCTAAACAATGAGCAGTACTTC. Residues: CAWRKHLNNEQYF.

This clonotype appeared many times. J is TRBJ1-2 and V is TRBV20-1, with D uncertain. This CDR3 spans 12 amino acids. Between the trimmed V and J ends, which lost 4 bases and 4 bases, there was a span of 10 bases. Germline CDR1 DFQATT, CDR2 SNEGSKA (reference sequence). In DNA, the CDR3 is TGCAGTGCTAACGCGAACTCCTATGGCTACACCTTC. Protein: CSANANSYGYTF.

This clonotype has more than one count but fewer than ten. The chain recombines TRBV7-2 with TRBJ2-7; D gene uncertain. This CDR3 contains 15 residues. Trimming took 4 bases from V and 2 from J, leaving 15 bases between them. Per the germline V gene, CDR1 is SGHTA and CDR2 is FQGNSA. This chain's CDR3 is CASSSSFSSAYEQYF. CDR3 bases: TGTGCCAGCAGCTCCTCTTTTAGCTCAGCCTACGAGCAGTACTTC.

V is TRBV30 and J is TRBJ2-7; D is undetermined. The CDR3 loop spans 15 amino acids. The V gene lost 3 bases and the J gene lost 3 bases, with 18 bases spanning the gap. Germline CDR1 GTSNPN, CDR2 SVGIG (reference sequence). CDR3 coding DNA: TGTGCCTGGAGAGCGCTAAGGGAAGGCGACTACGAGCAGTACTTC. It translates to CAWRALREGDYEQYF.

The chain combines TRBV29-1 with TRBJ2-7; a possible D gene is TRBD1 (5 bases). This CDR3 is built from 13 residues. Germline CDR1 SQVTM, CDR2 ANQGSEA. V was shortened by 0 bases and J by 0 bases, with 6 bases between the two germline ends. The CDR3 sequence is CSVEDDSSYEQYF. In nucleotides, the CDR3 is TGCAGCGTTGAAGACGACAGCTCCTACGAGCAGTACTTC.

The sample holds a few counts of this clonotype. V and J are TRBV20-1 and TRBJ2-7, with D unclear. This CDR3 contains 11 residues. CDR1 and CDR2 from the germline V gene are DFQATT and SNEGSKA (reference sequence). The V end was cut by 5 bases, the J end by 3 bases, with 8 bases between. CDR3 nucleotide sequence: TGCAGTGCTCTTACCCGCTACGAGCAGTACTTC. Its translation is CSALTRYEQYF.

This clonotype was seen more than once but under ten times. This CDR3 reads CSAPDRIYGYTF. The CDR3 bases are TGCAGTGCTCCTGACAGAATCTATGGCTACACCTTC. V and J are TRBV20-1 and TRBJ1-2, with D possibly TRBD1 on 5 matching bases. V lost 5 bases and J 4 bases, leaving 11 bases between the germline ends. The CDR3 length is 12 residues. Germline V gene data show CDR1 as DFQATT and CDR2 as SNEGSKA (reference sequence).

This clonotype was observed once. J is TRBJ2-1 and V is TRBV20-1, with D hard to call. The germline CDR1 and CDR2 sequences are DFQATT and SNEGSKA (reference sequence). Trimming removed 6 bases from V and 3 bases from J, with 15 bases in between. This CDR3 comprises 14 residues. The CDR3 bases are TGCAGTGCGCTTCCGTCAAGGTTCTACAATGAGCAGTTCTTC. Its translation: CSALPSRFYNEQFF.

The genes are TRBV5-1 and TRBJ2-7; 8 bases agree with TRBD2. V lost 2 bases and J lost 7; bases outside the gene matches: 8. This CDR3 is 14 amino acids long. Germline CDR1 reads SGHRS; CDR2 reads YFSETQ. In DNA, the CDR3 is TGCGCCAGCAGCTTCACTAGCGGAAGGAATGAGCAGTACTTC. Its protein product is CASSFTSGRNEQYF.